This T cell receptor (beta chain) was sequenced for a study of beta chain features in type 1 diabetes listed by TCRdb under 2018. With regard to the full study: Patients and healthy donors did not differ in mean age, gender distribution, total cell number or subset yield. Across all samples, roughly 110,000,000 sorted cells were examined, and cell number per subset correlated strongly with RNA yield. Whereas all 30 or so donors provided naive and central memory subsets, regulatory and stem cell-like memory subsets were isolated from just 8 patients and roughly eight healthy donors. In the study, TCRB repertoires of sorted circulating CD4+ T cell subsets from recently diagnosed type 1 diabetes patients were compared with those of matched healthy donors. Points the paper makes about the study in general: A moderate but significant shortening of TCRB CDR3 length was observed in type 1 diabetes patients in all four CD4+ subsets. At VDJ recombination sites, patients with type 1 diabetes made fewer insertions and deleted more nucleotides, a pattern implying thymic rearrangement abnormalities. Only small numbers of individuals were included in the HLA sub-analyses, which left unresolved whether HLA type had any influence on TCRB rearrangement. Because cDNA rather than genomic DNA was sequenced, highly expressing activated cells could have been over-represented, although no difference in activation and CD3 levels was found between groups. PCR might favor shorter templates, but patient and control samples were amplified and corrected together, so any skew would affect both groups equally. Naive, central memory and regulatory TCRB repertoires appeared to be more similar among patients than among healthy donors.

This clone was observed a handful of times. Its specific antigen is unknown. No qualities accompany the bases; no much larger clone lies one base away. All of the isolated RNA was reverse transcribed with the High Capacity cDNA Reverse Transcription Kit, so expressed TCRB transcripts were sequenced. Deep immunoSEQ sequencing was performed on naive, central memory and regulatory T cell samples, with an average of roughly 3.6 million total reads per sample. Sorted cells were lysed in RLT buffer and RNA was extracted with DNase-treated RNeasy Micro or Mini kits, depending on cell number. To prevent cross-contamination, every cell subset was processed on its own, while patient and healthy donor samples were processed together. TCRB sequences were amplified from cDNA with the immunoSEQ multiplex PCR, producing 87-bp fragments spanning the CDR3 region. Amplicons were sequenced on the Illumina HiSeq platform. The original methods were these. Synthetic template baselines were used to correct PCR bias computationally, reads within Hamming distance 2 were collapsed, and singletons that could not be merged were discarded. Reads were aligned to IMGT to assign V, D and J genes, CDR3 length, and insertions or deletions at six rearrangement sites. Clonotype counts were normalized to sorted cell number within each subset before computing true diversity and Gini coefficients with the tcR R package. Repertoire sharing was quantified using the overlap coefficient calculated on TCRB nucleotide sequences. Out-of-frame TCRB sequences from naive cells were analyzed as a proxy for the pre-selection repertoire. Entries here come from immuneACCESS through TCRdb and include only in-frame sequences with V and J called. Some clones fail to appear in such tables; in the studies checked, an unresolved V gene covers under half of the shortfall, and the cause of the remainder is unknown. V, J and clone size were drawn from that table, and D and trimming were deduced from the DNA. The sample table shows around 250,000 clones, and over 11% are seen once. Of the sample, almost 0.02% is held by the ten largest clones.

From each donor, a single peripheral blood sample of 95 to 150 mL on average was drawn into heparinised tubes. Using a panel that included CD45RO, CCR7, CD25, CD127, CD95 and CD27, naive, central memory, regulatory and stem cell-like memory CD4+ T cells were sorted on a BD FACSAria II. A purity above 95% was achieved for all sorted populations. Right away, PBMCs were isolated by Lymphoprep density gradient centrifugation and were stained directly, with no culture step. So that batch effects would be minimized, each experiment stained and sorted samples in pairs, pairing one healthy donor with one patient. Measured from the cysteine to the phenylalanine, the CDR3 is 15 residues long. Of the read, only the CDR3 DNA is kept; its 45 bases are in frame from base 1. V is clipped by 0 bases and J by 0 bases, and the sequence between their germline boundaries is 8 bases long. CDR1 and CDR2, per the germline V gene, are SQVTM and ANQGSEA.

This receptor was obtained from a man under 40 with type 1 diabetes. The rearrangement joined TRBV29-1 to TRBJ2-2; the D gene assignment is ambiguous. Material: naive CD4+ T cells from blood. In the paper's terms, the cell subset or site label means: true naive CD4+ T cells. The CDR3 protein is CSVEDQSSNTGELFF. The sequence in DNA is TGCAGCGTTGAAGATCAGTCTTCGAACACCGGGGAGCTGTTTTTT.